A single sample gave rise to the 27 T cell receptor beta chains below, sequenced in a study of blood T cell repertoires in COVID-19. Produced via immunoSEQ multiplex PCR; TCRdb's table is partial and in-frame only. There are fewer than 350,000 clones in the sample; 90% occur only once, and 4.1% lies in the top ten. Sequences were obtained from PBMCs or T cells enriched from blood (not recorded which). These receptors came from a woman between 25 and 40 years old with acute COVID-19.

The rearrangement joins TRBV28 to TRBJ1-5; 8 bases agree with TRBD1. Germline CDR1 is MDHEN and CDR2 is SYDVKM. Losses at the gene ends were 7 bases for V and 4 bases for J; bases not matched to a gene: 6. The CDR3 spans 14 residues. The CDR3 is CASIWTGTNQPQHF. In DNA, the CDR3 is TGTGCCAGCATCTGGACAGGGACGAATCAGCCCCAGCATTTT.

This chain joins TRBV10-1 and TRBJ2-5, with a tentative D call TRBD1 (6 bases). The V end lost 3 bases, the J end lost 2 bases, and 10 bases lay between the germline ends. The CDR3 is 14 residues long. Germline CDR1 WNHNN, CDR2 SYGVQD (reference sequence). The CDR3 DNA reads as TGCGCCAGCAGTGACAGCGGACAGCAAGAGACCCAGTACTTC. Translating gives CASSDSGQQETQYF.

This chain connects TRBV7-2 to TRBJ2-1; 12 bases match TRBD2. Germline trimming cut 4 bases from V and 4 bases from J; bases unmatched to any gene: 11. The CDR3 loop spans 18 amino acids. Germline V CDR1 and CDR2: SGHTA, FQGNSA. For the CDR3, the DNA is TGTGCCAGCAGCTCCCCGACTAGCGGGAGTGAGTTTTACAATGAGCAGTTCTTC. Encoded protein: CASSSPTSGSEFYNEQFF.

The chain uses TRBV28 and TRBJ1-2, with 8 bases aligning to TRBD1. This CDR3 has 13 amino acids. Trimming removed 3 bases from V and 8 bases from J; junction bases left unmatched: 5. Looked up from germline, CDR1 is MDHEN and CDR2 is SYDVKM. DNA for the CDR3: TGTGCCAGCAGTTTGACAGGGGCTTACGGCTACACCTTC. Residues: CASSLTGAYGYTF.

This clone occurred a few times. The chain has TRBV9 and TRBJ2-1, with D unclear. Trimming left V 4 bases short and J 0 bases short, with 20 bases between. Germline CDR1 SGDLS, CDR2 YYNGEE. The CDR3 is 18 amino acids. CDR3 DNA: TGTGCCAGCAGCTCTCCCACTGGTGGGCTTAACTCCTACAATGAGCAGTTCTTC. Its protein product is CASSSPTGGLNSYNEQFF.

This clone has a single count. V usage is TRBV3-1 (or the pseudogene TRBV3-2) and J usage is TRBJ2-7; D is possibly TRBD1 (6 bases). This CDR3 is 15 amino acids long. V shed 4 bases and J shed 2 bases, with 15 bases lying between them. CDR1 and CDR2 (germline): LGHDT, YNNKEL (reference sequence). This CDR3 is CASSPRWTDPYEQYF. The CDR3 coding sequence is TGTGCCAGCAGCCCCAGATGGACAGATCCCTACGAGCAGTACTTC.

The chain joins TRBV18 to TRBJ2-3; 7 bases are shared with TRBD2. Looked up from germline, CDR1 is KGHSH and CDR2 is LQKENI. This CDR3 is built from 16 residues. The junction had 9 bases not matched to a gene; V was cut back by 0 bases and J by 6 bases. CDR3 DNA sequence: TGTGCCAGCTCACCACCAAGGACTAGAGGGATTGATACGCAGTATTTT. Its translation is CASSPPRTRGIDTQYF.

The chain employs TRBV2 and TRBJ2-1; D possibly corresponds to TRBD2 (5 bases). Looked up from germline, CDR1 is SNHLY and CDR2 is FYNNEI. The CDR3 runs 12 residues. Trimming shortened V by 8 bases and J by 6 bases, and 11 bases separated the two germline ends. In nucleotides, the CDR3 is TGTGCCAGCCAACCTAGCCTCAATGAGCAGTTCTTC. It specifies CASQPSLNEQFF.

This chain links TRBV11-2 with TRBJ2-1, with D perhaps matching TRBD2 (6 bases). Germline V gene data show CDR1 as SGHAT and CDR2 as FQNNGV. Trimming left V 3 bases short and J 4 bases short, with 13 bases between. The CDR3 totals 15 residues. The CDR3 loop reads CASSFALADYNEQFF. The CDR3 bases are TGTGCCAGCAGCTTTGCACTAGCAGATTACAATGAGCAGTTCTTC.

The CDR3 here is CATSDSGQGDEKLFF. For the CDR3, the DNA is TGTGCCACCAGTGACTCGGGACAGGGTGATGAAAAACTGTTTTTT. The V gene is TRBV24-1, the J gene TRBJ1-4, with 9 bases aligning to TRBD1. Germline lookup yields CDR1 KGHDR and CDR2 SFDVKD. The length of the CDR3 is 15 residues. V lost 4 bases, J lost 6 bases, and 5 bases stayed unmatched.

The rearrangement links TRBV5-4 to TRBJ2-3, with D possibly matching TRBD2 (6 bases). Germline V gene sequence: CDR1 SGHNT, CDR2 YYREEE (reference sequence). The CDR3 runs to 15 residues. V was pared by 0 bases and J by 6 bases, with 14 bases between. The CDR3, as DNA: TGTGCCAGCAGCTTGGGGCGACTAGTGGGGGATACGCAGTATTTT. This translates into CASSLGRLVGDTQYF.

The chain is built from TRBV6-5 and TRBJ1-2, with a tentative D call TRBD1 (6 bases). CDR1 is MNHEY and CDR2 is SVGAGI in the germline V gene. The CDR3 totals 14 residues. Trimming removed 2 bases from V and 6 bases from J, with 13 bases in between. DNA of the CDR3: TGTGCCAGCAGTTACGCACAGGGTTTAAATGGCTACACCTTC. Translation gives CASSYAQGLNGYTF.

The rearrangement links TRBV4-2 to TRBJ2-5, with D perhaps matching TRBD2 (6 bases). CDR3 size: 16 residues. V was trimmed by 1 base and J by 5 bases, leaving 17 bases between them. Looked up from germline, CDR1 is LGHNA and CDR2 is YNFKEQ. The CDR3 loop reads CASSQVGGEETETQYF. CDR3 nucleotide sequence: TGTGCCAGCAGCCAAGTAGGAGGGGAGGAGACGGAGACCCAGTACTTC.

The chain joins TRBV5-1 to TRBJ2-3; 11 bases are a match to TRBD1. This CDR3 contains 18 residues. The germline gives CDR1 SGHRS, CDR2 YFSETQ. Trimming removed 1 base from V and 2 bases from J; junction bases left unmatched: 9. Here the CDR3 reads CASSLQLGTGGITDTQYF. The CDR3 coding sequence is TGCGCCAGCAGCTTGCAACTCGGGACAGGGGGAATCACAGATACGCAGTATTTT.

The rearrangement uses TRBV4-2 and TRBJ2-3; D perhaps matches TRBD2 (5 bases). Germline lookup yields CDR1 LGHNA and CDR2 YNFKEQ. The germline V and J ends were trimmed by 0 bases and 2 bases, with 9 bases remaining between them. The CDR3 sequence is 15 residues long. Here the CDR3 reads CASSQELATTDTQYF. CDR3 in DNA: TGTGCCAGCAGCCAAGAGCTAGCCACCACAGATACGCAGTATTTT.

This chain uses TRBV6-2 or TRBV6-3 with TRBJ2-3; 8 bases line up with TRBD2. The CDR3 covers 16 residues. V was clipped by 6 bases and J by 0 bases; unmatched bases: 8. The germline gives CDR1 MNHEY, CDR2 SVGEGT. Here the CDR3 reads CASSSAASGSTDTQYF. Written as DNA, the CDR3 is TGTGCCAGCAGCTCCGCCGCTAGCGGGAGCACAGATACGCAGTATTTT.

The V gene is TRBV6-1, the J gene TRBJ1-1, with a weak D call TRBD1 (5 bases). Trimming took off 4 bases at V and 5 bases at J, with 26 bases between the two ends. The CDR3 runs to 18 residues. Germline values: CDR1 MNHNS, CDR2 SASEGT. The CDR3 DNA reads TGTGCCAGCAGTGGTCTCACCCCAAGCAGGGTAGGCTGGACTGAAGCTTTCTTT. It specifies CASSGLTPSRVGWTEAFF.

The V gene is TRBV10-3, the J gene TRBJ2-1; TRBD2 is a possible D gene (7 bases). Trimming took 0 bases from V and 3 from J, leaving 12 bases between them. CDR1 is ENHRY, CDR2 SYGVKD, per germline. The CDR3 has 16 amino acids. CDR3 nucleotide sequence: TGTGCCATCAGTGAGTCGAACGGGGGGCTCTACAATGAGCAGTTCTTC. It encodes CAISESNGGLYNEQFF.

The V and J genes are TRBV5-6 and TRBJ1-1; D call uncertain. With 4 bases removed from V and 1 base from J, the gap between germline ends came to 11 bases. The CDR3 extends over 14 amino acids. CDR1 SGHDT and CDR2 YYEEEE come from the germline V gene. CDR3 loop: CASSQVAANTEAFF. The CDR3 nucleotides read TGTGCCAGCAGCCAGGTTGCAGCGAACACTGAAGCTTTCTTT.

This chain connects TRBV24-1 to TRBJ2-3; possible D gene TRBD2, 6 bases. CDR3 length equals 14 residues. Between the trimmed V and J ends, which lost 7 bases and 5 bases, there was a span of 15 bases. CDR1 and CDR2 (germline): KGHDR, SFDVKD. The CDR3 spells CATRGREMRDTQYF. In DNA, the CDR3 is TGTGCCACCAGAGGACGGGAGATGAGAGATACGCAGTATTTT.

The rearrangement uses TRBV18 and TRBJ2-1; 9 positions match TRBD2. Trimming cost V 5 bases and J 5 bases; bases outside gene matches: 7. The CDR3 has 15 residues. Germline V lookup: CDR1 KGHSH, CDR2 LQKENI. The CDR3 DNA reads TGTGCCAGCTCAATCGTAGCGGGAGCTGACAATGAGCAGTTCTTC. It yields the protein CASSIVAGADNEQFF. Complete variable domain (other parts from reference TRBV18 and TRBJ2-1): NAGVMQNPRHLVRRRGQEARLRCSPMKGHSHVYWYRQLPEEGLKFMVYLQKENIIDESGMPKERFSAEFPKEGPSILRIQQVVRGDSAAYFCASSIVAGADNEQFFGPGTRLTVL.

The V gene is TRBV23-1, the J gene TRBJ1-1; no definite D call. TRBV23-1 carries the ORF label, with uncertain function. Trimming pared 8 bases from V and 4 bases from J, leaving 23 bases between. This CDR3 spans 16 amino acids. In nucleotides, the CDR3 is TGCGCCAGCCCTCCGTGGAGGTTACCGACGGGCACTGAAGCTTTCTTT. It codes for CASPPWRLPTGTEAFF.

This chain links TRBV6-2 or TRBV6-3 with TRBJ2-7; D is perhaps TRBD1 (6 bases). The CDR3 spans 12 residues. V dropped 5 bases and J dropped 3 bases, with 8 bases sitting between them. Germline-derived CDR1 and CDR2 are MNHEY and SVGEGT. This chain's CDR3 is CASSATGYEQYF. The CDR3 DNA reads TGTGCCAGCAGTGCGACAGGCTACGAGCAGTACTTC.

The chain couples TRBV7-3 to TRBJ2-1, with 7 bases lining up with TRBD1. Germline trimming cut 5 bases from V and 4 bases from J; bases unmatched to any gene: 14. Germline CDR1 reads SGHTA; CDR2 reads FQGTGA. The CDR3 runs to 17 residues. This CDR3 is CASSPSSTGLIYNEQFF. The CDR3 nucleotides are TGTGCCAGCAGCCCCTCCTCGACAGGGCTTATATACAATGAGCAGTTCTTC.

V usage is TRBV28 and J usage is TRBJ2-1; 8 bases align to TRBD2. CDR3 length: 17 residues. Germline loops: CDR1 MDHEN, CDR2 SYDVKM. Trimming removed 6 bases from V and 6 bases from J; junction bases left unmatched: 16. Here the CDR3 DNA reads TGTGCCAGCAGCGCACAACCGGGACTAGAGGGGTCCAATGAGCAGTTCTTC. Translation: CASSAQPGLEGSNEQFF.

Points on this clone: It is unclear where the CDR3 begins or ends on the DNA, so no DNA is shown, and the CDR3 is as TCRdb lists it. The J gene is TRBJ2-3, the V gene TRBV27; TRBD1, the table's D call, was not compared with the DNA. Germline-derived CDR1 and CDR2 are MNHEY and SMNVEV (reference sequence). Ends included, the CDR3 has 14 residues. CDR3 protein: CASTSGQHTDTQYF.

V usage is TRBV3-1 (or the pseudogene TRBV3-2) and J usage is TRBJ2-1, with 9 bases fitting TRBD1. The CDR3 has 15 residues. Looked up from germline, CDR1 is LGHDT and CDR2 is YNNKEL (reference sequence). V lost 1 base, J lost 6 bases, and 4 bases stayed unmatched. The CDR3 is CASSQGWDRVNEQFF. Written as DNA, the CDR3 is TGTGCCAGCAGCCAAGGGTGGGACAGGGTCAATGAGCAGTTCTTC.